In its sample, the clone carrying this TCR beta chain was seen many times. Its specificity is unknown. The data are from a study of regulatory T cells in long-lasting Graves disease. General study points: New patients shared over 900 public clonotypes, and persistent patients shared more, with a few thousand.

Indicated time point: persistent/refractory GD, antithyroid drugs over 5 years with positive TRAb. Scientists built the TCR library using RNA that was extracted from PBMCs. A roughly 8.1-milliliter sample of peripheral blood was drawn into EDTA tubes. Arm-PCR of CDR3 regions with iRepertoire HTBI primers generated TCR beta libraries. MiXCR, applied by TCRdb to the multiplex PCR reads, yields one record per CDR3 protein. The sample includes about 430,000 distinct CDR3 sequences, approximately 22% of them seen just once. The sample was peripheral blood mononuclear cells (PBMCs), taken when the disease was refractory, from a patient treated with antithyroid drugs. The receptor's source is a female donor with Graves disease.

CDR3 residues: CASGDGQGVETQYF. CDR3 nucleotides: TGTGCTAGTGGTGATGGACAGGGGGTTGAGACCCAGTACTTC. The genes are TRBV12-5 and TRBJ2-5; TRBD1 matches 10 bases. The CDR3 spans 14 residues. The junction had 5 bases not matched to a gene; V was cut back by 5 bases and J by 5 bases. CDR1 is LGHNT, CDR2 FRNRAP, per germline. Full variable domain (remainder filled in from reference TRBV12-5 and TRBJ2-5): DARVTQTPRHKVTEMGQEVTMRCQPILGHNTVFWYRQTMMQGLELLAYFRNRAPLDDSGMPKDRFSAEMPDATLATLKIQPSEPRDSAVYFCASGDGQGVETQYFGPGTRLLVL.